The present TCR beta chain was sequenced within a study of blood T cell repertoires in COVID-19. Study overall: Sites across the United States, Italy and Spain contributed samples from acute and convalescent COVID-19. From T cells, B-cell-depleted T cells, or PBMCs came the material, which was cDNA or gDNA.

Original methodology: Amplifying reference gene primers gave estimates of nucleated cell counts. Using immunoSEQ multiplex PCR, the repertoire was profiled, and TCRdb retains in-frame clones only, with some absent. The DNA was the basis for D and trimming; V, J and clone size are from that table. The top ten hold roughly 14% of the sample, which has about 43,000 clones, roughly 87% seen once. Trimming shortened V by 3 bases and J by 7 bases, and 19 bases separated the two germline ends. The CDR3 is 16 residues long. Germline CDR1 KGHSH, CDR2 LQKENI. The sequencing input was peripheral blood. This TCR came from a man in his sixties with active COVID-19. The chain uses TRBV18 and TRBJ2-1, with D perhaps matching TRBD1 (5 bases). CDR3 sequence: CASSPAVKGLVNEQFF. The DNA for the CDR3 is TGTGCCAGCTCACCGGCCGTGAAGGGGTTAGTTAATGAGCAGTTCTTC.